This T cell receptor beta chain is from a study of shared clonotypes between healthy human individuals. Splitting of each subset's genomic DNA was done evenly across several immunoSEQ plates. Assay: immunoSEQ multiplex PCR; the TCRdb copy retains only in-frame clones and omits some. This table holds roughly 2.6 million clones, 90% to 95% found once. Germline CDR1 reads GTSNPN; CDR2 reads SVGIG (reference sequence). The CDR3 runs to 11 residues. About this clone itself: The antigen is unknown. The junction departs from germline at one end; a sequencing error may be responsible.

Study outcomes and limitations: What naive subsets generally showed was a larger estimated richness than memory subsets showed. Clonotype sharing among donors was thought likely to change with sequencing depth.

This receptor was identified in a young man in good health. Input material: naive CD4+ T cells sorted from blood. Subset given: CD45RA+ positively selected. The chain uses TRBV30 and TRBJ2-7; 9 bases agree with TRBD1. The CDR3 here is CAWSLPGQGDF. The CDR3 DNA is TGTGCCTGGAGTTTACCGGGACAGGGCGACTTC.